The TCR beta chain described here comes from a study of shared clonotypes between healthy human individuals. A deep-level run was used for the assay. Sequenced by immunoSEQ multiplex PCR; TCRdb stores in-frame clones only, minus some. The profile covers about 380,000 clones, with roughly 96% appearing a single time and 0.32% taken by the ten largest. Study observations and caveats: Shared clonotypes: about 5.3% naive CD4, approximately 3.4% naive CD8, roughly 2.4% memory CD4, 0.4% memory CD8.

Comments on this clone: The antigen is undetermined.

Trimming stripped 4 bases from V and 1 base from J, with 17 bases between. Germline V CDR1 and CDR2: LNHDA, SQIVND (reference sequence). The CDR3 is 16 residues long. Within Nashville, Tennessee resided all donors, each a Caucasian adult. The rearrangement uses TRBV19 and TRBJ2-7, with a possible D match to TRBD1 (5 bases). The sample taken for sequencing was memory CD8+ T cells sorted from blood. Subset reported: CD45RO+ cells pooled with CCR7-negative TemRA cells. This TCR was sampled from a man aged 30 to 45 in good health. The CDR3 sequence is CASSTPQGTGSYEQYF. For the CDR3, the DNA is TGTGCCAGTAGTACGCCCCAGGGCACCGGATCCTACGAGCAGTACTTC. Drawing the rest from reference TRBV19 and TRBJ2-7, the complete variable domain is DGGITQSPKYLFRKEGQNVTLSCEQNLNHDAMYWYRQDPGQGLRLIYYSQIVNDFQKGDIAEGYSVSREKKESFPLTVTSAQKNPTAFYLCASSTPQGTGSYEQYFGPGTRLTVT.